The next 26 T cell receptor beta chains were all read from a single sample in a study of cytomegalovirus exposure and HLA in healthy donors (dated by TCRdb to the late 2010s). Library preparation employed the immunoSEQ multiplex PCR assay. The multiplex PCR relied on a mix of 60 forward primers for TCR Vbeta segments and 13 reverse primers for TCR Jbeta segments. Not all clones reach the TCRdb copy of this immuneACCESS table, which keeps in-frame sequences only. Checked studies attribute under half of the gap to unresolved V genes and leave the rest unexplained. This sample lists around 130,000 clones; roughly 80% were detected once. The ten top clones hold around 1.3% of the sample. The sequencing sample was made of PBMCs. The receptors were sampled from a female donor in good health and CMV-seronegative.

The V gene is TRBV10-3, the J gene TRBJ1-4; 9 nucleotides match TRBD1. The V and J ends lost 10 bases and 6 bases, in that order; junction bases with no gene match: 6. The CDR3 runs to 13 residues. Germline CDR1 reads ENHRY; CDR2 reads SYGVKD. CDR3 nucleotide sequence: TGTGCCAGCCGGGGACAGGGTGATGAAAAACTGTTTTTT. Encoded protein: CASRGQGDEKLFF.

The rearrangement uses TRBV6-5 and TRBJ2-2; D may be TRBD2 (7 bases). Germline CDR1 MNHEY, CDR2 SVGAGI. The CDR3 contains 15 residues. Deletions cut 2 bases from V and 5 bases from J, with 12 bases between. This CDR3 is CASSYAQGGTGELFF. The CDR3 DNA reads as TGTGCCAGCAGTTACGCACAGGGAGGGACCGGGGAGCTGTTTTTT.

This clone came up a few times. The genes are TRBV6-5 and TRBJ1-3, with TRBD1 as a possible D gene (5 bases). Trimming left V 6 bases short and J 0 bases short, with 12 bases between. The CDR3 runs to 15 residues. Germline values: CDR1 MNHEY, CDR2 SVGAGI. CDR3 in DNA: TGTGCCAGCAGATTGACAGCAACCTCTGGAAACACCATATATTTT. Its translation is CASRLTATSGNTIYF.

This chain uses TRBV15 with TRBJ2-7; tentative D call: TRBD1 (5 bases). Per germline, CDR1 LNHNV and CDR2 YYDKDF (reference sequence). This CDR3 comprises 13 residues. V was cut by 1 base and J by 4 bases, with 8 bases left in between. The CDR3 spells CATSRVRAYEQYF. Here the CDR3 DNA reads TGTGCCACCAGCAGAGTCAGGGCTTACGAGCAGTACTTC.

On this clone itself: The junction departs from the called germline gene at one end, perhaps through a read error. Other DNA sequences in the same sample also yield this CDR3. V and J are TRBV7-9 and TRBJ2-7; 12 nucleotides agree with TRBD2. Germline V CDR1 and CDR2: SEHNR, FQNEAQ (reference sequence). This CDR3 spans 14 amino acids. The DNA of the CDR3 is TGTGCCAGCAGCCTAGCGGGAGGGCCAAACGAGCAGTACTTC. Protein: CASSLAGGPNEQYF. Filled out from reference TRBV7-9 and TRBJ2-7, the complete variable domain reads DTGVSQNPRHKITKRGQNVTFRCDPISEHNRLYWYRQTLGQGPEFLTYFQNEAQLEKSRLLSDRFSAERPKGSFSTLEIQRTEQGDSAMYLCASSLAGGPNEQYFGPGTRLTVT.

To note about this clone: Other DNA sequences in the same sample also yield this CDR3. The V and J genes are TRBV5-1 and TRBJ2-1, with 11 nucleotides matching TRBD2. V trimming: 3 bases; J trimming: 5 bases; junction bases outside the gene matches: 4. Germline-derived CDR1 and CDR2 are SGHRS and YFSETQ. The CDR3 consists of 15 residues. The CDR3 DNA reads TGCGCCAGCAGCTCCGGGACTAGCGGAAACAATGAGCAGTTCTTC. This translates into CASSSGTSGNNEQFF.

This CDR3 reads CASSLGVTTNTEAFF. CDR3 nucleotide sequence: TGTGCCAGCAGCTTAGGGGTTACTACGAACACTGAAGCTTTCTTT. J is TRBJ1-1 and V is TRBV11-2; D gene uncertain. The length of the CDR3 is 15 residues. The germline CDR1 and CDR2 sequences are SGHAT and FQNNGV. With 1 base removed from V and 1 base from J, the gap between germline ends came to 10 bases.

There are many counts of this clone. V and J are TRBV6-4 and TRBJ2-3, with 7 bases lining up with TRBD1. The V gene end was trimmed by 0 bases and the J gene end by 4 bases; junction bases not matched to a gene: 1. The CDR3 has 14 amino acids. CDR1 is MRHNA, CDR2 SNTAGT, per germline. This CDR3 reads CASSDSGGADTQYF. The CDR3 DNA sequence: TGTGCCAGCAGTGACTCAGGGGGCGCAGATACGCAGTATTTT.

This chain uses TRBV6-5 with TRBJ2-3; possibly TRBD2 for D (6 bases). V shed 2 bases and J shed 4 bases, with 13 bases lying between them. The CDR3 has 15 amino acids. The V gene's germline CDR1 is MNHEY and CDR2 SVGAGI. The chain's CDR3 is CASSYTGGDPDTQYF. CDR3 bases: TGTGCCAGCAGTTACACCGGAGGGGACCCAGATACGCAGTATTTT.

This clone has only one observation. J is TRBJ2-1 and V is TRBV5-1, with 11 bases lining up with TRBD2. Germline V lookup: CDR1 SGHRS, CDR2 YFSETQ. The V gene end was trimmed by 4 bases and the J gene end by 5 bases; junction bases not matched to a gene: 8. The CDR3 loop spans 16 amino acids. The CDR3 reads CASSATSGSIHNEQFF. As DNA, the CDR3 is TGCGCCAGCAGCGCCACTAGCGGGAGTATCCACAATGAGCAGTTCTTC. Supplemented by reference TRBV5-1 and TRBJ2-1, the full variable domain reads KAGVTQTPRYLIKTRGQQVTLSCSPISGHRSVSWYQQTPGQGLQFLFEYFSETQRNKGNFPGRFSGRQFSNSRSEMNVSTLELGDSALYLCASSATSGSIHNEQFFGPGTRLTVL.

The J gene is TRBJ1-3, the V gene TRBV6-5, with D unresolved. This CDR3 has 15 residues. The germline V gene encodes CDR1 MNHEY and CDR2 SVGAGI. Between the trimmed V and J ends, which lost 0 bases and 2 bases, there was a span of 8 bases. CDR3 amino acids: CASSYSGGTGNTIYF. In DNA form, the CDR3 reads TGTGCCAGCAGTTACTCGGGAGGTACTGGAAACACCATATATTTT.

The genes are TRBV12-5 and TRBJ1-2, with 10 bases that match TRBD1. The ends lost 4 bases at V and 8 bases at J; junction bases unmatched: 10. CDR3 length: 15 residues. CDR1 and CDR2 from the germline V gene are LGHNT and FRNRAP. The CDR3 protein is CASGSGQGRGIGYTF. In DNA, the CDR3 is TGTGCTAGTGGTTCGGGACAGGGGAGGGGGATCGGCTACACCTTC.

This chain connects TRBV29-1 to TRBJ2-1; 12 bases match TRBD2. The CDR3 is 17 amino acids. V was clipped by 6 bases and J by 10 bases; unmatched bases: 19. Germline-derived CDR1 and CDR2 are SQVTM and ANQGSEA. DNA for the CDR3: TGCAGCGTCTCGAGGGGTTTACTAGCGGGAGGCGGCAGGGAGCAGTTCTTC. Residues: CSVSRGLLAGGGREQFF.

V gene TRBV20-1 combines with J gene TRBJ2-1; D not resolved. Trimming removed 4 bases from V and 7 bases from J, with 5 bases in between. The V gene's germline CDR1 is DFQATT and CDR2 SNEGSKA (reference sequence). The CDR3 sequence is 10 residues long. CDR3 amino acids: CSATPNEQFF. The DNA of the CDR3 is TGCAGTGCTACCCCTAATGAGCAGTTCTTC.

The CDR3 reads CASSPSTNEKLFF. In nucleotides, the CDR3 is TGTGCCAGCAGCCCCTCAACTAATGAAAAACTGTTTTTT. The gene calls are TRBV13 and TRBJ1-4; D is uncertain. The V end was cut by 5 bases, the J end by 0 bases, with 4 bases between. CDR3 size: 13 residues. Germline CDR1 PRHDT, CDR2 FYEKMQ (reference sequence).

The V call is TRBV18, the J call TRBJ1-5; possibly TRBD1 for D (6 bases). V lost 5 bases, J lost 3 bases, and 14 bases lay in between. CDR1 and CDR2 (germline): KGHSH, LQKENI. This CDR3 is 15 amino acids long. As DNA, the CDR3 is TGTGCCAGCTCATTACAGGGTGGTGCCAATCAGCCCCAGCATTTT. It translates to CASSLQGGANQPQHF.

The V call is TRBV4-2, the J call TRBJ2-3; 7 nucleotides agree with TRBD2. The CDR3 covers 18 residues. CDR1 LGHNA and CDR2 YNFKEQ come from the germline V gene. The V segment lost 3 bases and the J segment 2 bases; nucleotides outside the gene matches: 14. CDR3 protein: CASSHLWQREDSTDTQYF. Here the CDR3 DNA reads TGTGCCAGCAGCCACTTGTGGCAACGGGAGGATTCCACAGATACGCAGTATTTT.

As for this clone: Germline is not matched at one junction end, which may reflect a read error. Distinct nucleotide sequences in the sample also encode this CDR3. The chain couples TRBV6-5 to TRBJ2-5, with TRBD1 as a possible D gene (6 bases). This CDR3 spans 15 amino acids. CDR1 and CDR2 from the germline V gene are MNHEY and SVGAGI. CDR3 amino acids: CASSSTTGIQETQYF. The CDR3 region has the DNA TGTGCCAGCAGTTCGACCACAGGGATCCAAGAGACTCAGTACTTC.

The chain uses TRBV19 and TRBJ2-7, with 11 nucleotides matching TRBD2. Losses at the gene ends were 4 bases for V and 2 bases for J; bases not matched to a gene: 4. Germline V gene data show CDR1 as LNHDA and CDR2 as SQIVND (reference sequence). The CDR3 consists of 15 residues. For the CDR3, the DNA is TGTGCCAGTAGTACCATAGCGGGAGGGCCCTACGAGCAGTACTTC. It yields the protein CASSTIAGGPYEQYF.

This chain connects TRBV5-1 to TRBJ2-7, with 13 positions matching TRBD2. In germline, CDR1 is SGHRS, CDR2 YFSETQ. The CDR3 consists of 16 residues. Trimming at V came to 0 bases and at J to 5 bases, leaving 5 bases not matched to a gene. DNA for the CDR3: TGCGCCAGCAGCTTGGAAACTAGCGGGAGGGCCGACGAGCAGTACTTC. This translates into CASSLETSGRADEQYF.

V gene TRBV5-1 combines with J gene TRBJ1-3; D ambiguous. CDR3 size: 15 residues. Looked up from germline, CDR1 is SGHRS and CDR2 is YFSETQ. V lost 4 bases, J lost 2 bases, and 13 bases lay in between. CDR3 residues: CASSPEGSPGNTIYF. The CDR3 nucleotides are TGCGCCAGCAGCCCCGAGGGCAGCCCTGGAAACACCATATATTTT.

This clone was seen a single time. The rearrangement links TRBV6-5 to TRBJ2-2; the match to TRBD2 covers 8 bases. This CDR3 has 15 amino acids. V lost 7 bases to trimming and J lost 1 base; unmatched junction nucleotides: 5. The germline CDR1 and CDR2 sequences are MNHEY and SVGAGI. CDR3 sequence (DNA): TGTGCCAGCAAAAGAAGCGGGAGGAACACCGGGGAGCTGTTTTTT. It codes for CASKRSGRNTGELFF.

The CDR3 coding sequence is TGCAGCGTTGCCCATGGGGGGGCCTACGAGCAGTACTTC. This codes for CSVAHGGAYEQYF. The chain joins TRBV29-1 to TRBJ2-7; 7 nucleotides match TRBD2. The CDR3 runs 13 residues. CDR1 and CDR2 (germline): SQVTM, ANQGSEA. The junction had 5 bases not matched to a gene; V was cut back by 4 bases and J by 2 bases.

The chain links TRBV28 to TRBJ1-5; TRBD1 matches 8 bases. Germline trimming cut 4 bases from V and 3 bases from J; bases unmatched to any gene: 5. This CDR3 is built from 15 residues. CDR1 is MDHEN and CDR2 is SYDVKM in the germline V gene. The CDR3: CASSSGQGNNQPQHF. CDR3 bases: TGTGCCAGCAGTTCCGGACAGGGCAACAATCAGCCCCAGCATTTT. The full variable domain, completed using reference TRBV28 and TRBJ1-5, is DVKVTQSSRYLVKRTGEKVFLECVQDMDHENMFWYRQDPGLGLRLIYFSYDVKMKEKGDIPEGYSVSREKKERFSLILESASTNQTSMYLCASSSGQGNNQPQHFGDGTRLSIL.

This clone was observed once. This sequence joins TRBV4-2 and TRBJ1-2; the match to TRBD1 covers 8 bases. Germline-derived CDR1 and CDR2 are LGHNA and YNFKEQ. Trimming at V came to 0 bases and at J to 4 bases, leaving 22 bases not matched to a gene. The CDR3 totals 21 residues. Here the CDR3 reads CASSQEIETGADPSGTYGYTF. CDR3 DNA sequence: TGTGCCAGCAGCCAAGAAATCGAGACAGGGGCGGACCCAAGTGGGACCTATGGCTACACCTTC.

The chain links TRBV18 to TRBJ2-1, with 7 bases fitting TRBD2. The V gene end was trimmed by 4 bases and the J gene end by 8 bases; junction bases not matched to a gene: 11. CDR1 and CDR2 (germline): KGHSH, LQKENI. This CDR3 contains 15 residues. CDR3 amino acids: CASSRVGRAADEQFF. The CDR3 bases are TGTGCCAGCTCACGCGTGGGGAGGGCCGCGGATGAGCAGTTCTTC.